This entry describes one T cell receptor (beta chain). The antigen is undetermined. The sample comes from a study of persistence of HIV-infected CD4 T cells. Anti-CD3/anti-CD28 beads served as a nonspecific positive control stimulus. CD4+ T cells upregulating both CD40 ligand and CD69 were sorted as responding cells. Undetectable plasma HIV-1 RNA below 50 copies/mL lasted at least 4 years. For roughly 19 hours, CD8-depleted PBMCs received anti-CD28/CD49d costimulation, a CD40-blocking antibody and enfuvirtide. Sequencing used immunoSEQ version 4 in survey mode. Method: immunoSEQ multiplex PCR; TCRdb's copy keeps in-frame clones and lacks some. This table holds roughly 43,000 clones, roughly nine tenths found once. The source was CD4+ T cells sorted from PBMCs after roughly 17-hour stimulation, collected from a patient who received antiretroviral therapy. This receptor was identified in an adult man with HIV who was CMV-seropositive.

CDR3 nucleotides: TGTGCCAGCAGTGACGGGGGCGCGGAGAACACTGAAGCTTTCTTT. Protein: CASSDGGAENTEAFF. This chain connects TRBV2 to TRBJ1-1; tentatively, D is TRBD1 (6 bases). In germline, CDR1 is SNHLY, CDR2 FYNNEI. Trimming shortened V by 3 bases and J by 1 base, and 12 bases separated the two germline ends. This CDR3 has 15 residues.